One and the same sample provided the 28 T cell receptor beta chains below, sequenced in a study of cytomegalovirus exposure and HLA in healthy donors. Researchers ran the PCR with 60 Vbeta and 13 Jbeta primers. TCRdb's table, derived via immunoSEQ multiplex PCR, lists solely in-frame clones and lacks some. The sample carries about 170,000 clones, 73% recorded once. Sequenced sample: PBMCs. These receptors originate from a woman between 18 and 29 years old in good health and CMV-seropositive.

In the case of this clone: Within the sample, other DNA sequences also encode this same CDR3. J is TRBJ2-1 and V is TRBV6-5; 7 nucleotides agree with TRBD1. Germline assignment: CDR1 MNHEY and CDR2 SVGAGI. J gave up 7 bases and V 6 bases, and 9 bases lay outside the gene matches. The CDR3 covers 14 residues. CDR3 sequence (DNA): TGTGCCAGCAGGCTACAGGGGTCGGATAATGAGCAGTTCTTC. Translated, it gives CASRLQGSDNEQFF.

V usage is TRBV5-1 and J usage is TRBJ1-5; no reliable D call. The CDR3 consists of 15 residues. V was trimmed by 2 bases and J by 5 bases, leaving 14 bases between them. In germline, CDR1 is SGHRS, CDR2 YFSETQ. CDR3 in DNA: TGCGCCAGCAGCTTAGGGCCGGGAGGTGATCAGCCCCAGCATTTT. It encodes CASSLGPGGDQPQHF.

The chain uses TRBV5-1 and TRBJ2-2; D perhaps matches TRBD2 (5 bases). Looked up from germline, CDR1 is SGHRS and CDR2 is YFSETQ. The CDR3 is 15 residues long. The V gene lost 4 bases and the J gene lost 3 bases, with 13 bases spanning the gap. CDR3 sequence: CASSTGMIDTGELFF. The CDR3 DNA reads TGCGCCAGCAGCACCGGGATGATAGACACCGGGGAGCTGTTTTTT.

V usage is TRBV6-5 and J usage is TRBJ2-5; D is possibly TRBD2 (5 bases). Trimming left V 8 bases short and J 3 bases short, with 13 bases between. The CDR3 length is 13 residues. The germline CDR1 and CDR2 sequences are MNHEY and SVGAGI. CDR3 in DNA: TGTGCCAGCCGGCTGACGGGAAAAGAGACCCAGTACTTC. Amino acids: CASRLTGKETQYF.

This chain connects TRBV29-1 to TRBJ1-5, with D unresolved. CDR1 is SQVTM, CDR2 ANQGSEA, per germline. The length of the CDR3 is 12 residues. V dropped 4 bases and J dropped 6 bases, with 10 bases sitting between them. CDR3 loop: CSVGVAGQPQHF. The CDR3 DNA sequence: TGCAGCGTTGGTGTCGCGGGTCAGCCCCAGCATTTT.

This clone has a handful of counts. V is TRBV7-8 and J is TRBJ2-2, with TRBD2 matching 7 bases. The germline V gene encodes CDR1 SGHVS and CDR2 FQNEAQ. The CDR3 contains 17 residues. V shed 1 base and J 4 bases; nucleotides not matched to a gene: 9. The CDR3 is CASSLGGWGGVTGELFF. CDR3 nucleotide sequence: TGTGCCAGCAGCTTAGGCGGATGGGGGGGAGTCACCGGGGAGCTGTTTTTT.

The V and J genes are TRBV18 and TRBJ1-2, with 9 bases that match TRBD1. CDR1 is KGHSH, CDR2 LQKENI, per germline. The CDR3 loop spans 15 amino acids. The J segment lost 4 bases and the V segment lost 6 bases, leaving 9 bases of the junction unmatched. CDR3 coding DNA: TGTGCCAGCTCCCTGCCCGGGACAGGGCCCTATGGCTACACCTTC. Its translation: CASSLPGTGPYGYTF. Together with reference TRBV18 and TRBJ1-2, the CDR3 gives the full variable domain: NAGVMQNPRHLVRRRGQEARLRCSPMKGHSHVYWYRQLPEEGLKFMVYLQKENIIDESGMPKERFSAEFPKEGPSILRIQQVVRGDSAAYFCASSLPGTGPYGYTFGSGTRLTVV.

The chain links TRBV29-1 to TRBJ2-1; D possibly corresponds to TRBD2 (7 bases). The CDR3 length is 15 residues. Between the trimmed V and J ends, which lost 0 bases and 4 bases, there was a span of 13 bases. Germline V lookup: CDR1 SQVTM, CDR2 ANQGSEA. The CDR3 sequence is CSVEEGRGTYNEQFF. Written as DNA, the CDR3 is TGCAGCGTTGAAGAAGGGAGGGGGACTTACAATGAGCAGTTCTTC.

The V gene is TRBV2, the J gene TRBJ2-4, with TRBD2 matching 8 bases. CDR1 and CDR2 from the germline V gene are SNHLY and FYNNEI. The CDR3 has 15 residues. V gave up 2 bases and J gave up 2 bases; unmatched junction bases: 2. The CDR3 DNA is TGTGCCAGCAGTGAAACTAGCGGCACCAAAAACATTCAGTACTTC. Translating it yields CASSETSGTKNIQYF.

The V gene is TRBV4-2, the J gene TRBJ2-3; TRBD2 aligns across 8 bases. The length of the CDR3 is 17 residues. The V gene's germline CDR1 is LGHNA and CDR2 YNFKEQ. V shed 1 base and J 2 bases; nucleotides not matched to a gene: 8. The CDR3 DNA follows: TGTGCCAGCAGCCAAGCCTCCGGGACTAGACTCACAGATACGCAGTATTTT. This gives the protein CASSQASGTRLTDTQYF.

As DNA, the CDR3 is TGTGCCAGCAGCTTGATGGGGGCAGGTCAAGAGACCCAGTACTTC. This sequence encodes CASSLMGAGQETQYF. V and J are TRBV5-4 and TRBJ2-5, with a weak D call TRBD1 (6 bases). The CDR3 runs to 15 residues. Germline CDR1 SGHNT, CDR2 YYREEE (reference sequence). V lost 1 base and J 2 bases, leaving 12 bases between the germline ends.

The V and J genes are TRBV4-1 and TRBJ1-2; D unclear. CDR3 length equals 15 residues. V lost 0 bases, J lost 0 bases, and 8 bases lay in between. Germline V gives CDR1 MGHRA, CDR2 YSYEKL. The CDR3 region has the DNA TGCGCCAGCAGCCAAGAAGCGGTGACTAACTATGGCTACACCTTC. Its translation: CASSQEAVTNYGYTF.

The CDR3 is CARRDSNQPQHF. The CDR3, as DNA: TGTGCCAGACGAGATAGCAATCAGCCCCAGCATTTT. The chain uses TRBV28 and TRBJ1-5; D is unclear. V gave up 9 bases and J gave up 0 bases, with 6 bases separating them. Per germline, CDR1 MDHEN and CDR2 SYDVKM. This CDR3 contains 12 residues.

Here the CDR3 reads CASSSGQSNTGELFF. The CDR3 DNA reads TGTGCCAGCAGCTCGGGACAGTCGAACACCGGGGAGCTGTTTTTT. The chain recombines TRBV7-2 with TRBJ2-2, with TRBD1 matching 7 bases. Germline CDR1 SGHTA, CDR2 FQGNSA. This CDR3 has 15 residues. The trim removed 4 bases at V and 0 bases at J, leaving 2 bases unmatched.

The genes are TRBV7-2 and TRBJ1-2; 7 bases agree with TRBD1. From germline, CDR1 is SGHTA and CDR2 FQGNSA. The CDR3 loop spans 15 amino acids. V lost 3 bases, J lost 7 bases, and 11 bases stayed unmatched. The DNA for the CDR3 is TGTGCCAGCAGCTTCGCCGGGACAGAGGCAGGTGGCTACACCTTC. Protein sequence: CASSFAGTEAGGYTF.

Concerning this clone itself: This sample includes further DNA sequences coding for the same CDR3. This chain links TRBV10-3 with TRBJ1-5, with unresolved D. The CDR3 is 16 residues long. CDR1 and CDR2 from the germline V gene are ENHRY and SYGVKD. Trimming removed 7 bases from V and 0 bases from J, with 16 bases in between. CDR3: CAINPRVVDSNQPQHF. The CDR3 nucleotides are TGTGCCATCAACCCTCGGGTTGTCGATAGCAATCAGCCCCAGCATTTT.

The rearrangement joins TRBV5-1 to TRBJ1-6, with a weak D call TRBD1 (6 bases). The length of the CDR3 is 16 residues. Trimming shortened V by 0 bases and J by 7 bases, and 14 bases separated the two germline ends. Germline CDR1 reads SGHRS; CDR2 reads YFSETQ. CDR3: CASSLAAGASNSPLHF. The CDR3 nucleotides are TGCGCCAGCAGCTTGGCCGCGGGGGCCTCAAATTCACCCCTCCACTTT.

The CDR3 loop is CASSLAGENEQFF. The CDR3, as DNA: TGTGCCAGCAGCTTAGCAGGGGAAAATGAGCAGTTCTTC. The rearrangement joins TRBV7-9 to TRBJ2-1; possibly TRBD1 for D (5 bases). This CDR3 region has 13 residues. Trimming removed 0 bases from V and 7 bases from J, with 7 bases in between. CDR1 and CDR2 from the germline V gene are SEHNR and FQNEAQ (reference sequence). The whole variable domain, remainder taken from reference TRBV7-9 and TRBJ2-1, is DTGVSQNPRHKITKRGQNVTFRCDPISEHNRLYWYRQTLGQGPEFLTYFQNEAQLEKSRLLSDRFSAERPKGSFSTLEIQRTEQGDSAMYLCASSLAGENEQFFGPGTRLTVL.

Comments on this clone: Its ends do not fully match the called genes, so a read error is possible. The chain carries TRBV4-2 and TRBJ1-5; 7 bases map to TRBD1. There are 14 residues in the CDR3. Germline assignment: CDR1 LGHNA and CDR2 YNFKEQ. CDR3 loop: CASSQGTGNQLQHF. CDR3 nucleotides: TGTGCCAGCAGCCAAGGGACAGGTAATCAGCTCCAGCATTTT.

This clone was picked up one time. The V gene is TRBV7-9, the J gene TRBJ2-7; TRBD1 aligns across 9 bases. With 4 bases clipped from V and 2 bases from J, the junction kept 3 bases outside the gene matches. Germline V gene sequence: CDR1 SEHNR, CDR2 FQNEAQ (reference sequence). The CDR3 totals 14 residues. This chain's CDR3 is CASSSRTGAYEQYF. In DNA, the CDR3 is TGTGCCAGCAGCTCGAGGACAGGGGCCTACGAGCAGTACTTC.

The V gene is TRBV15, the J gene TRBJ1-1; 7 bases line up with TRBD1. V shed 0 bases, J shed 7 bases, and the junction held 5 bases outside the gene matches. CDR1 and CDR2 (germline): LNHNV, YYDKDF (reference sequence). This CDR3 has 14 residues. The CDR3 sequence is CATSRDRAGGEAFF. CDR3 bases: TGTGCCACCAGCAGAGATCGGGCAGGGGGTGAAGCTTTCTTT.

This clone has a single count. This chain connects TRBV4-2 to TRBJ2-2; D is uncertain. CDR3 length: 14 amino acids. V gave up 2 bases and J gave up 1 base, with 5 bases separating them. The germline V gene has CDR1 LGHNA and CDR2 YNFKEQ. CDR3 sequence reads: CASSQMRNTGELFF. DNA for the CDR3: TGTGCCAGCAGCCAAATGCGGAACACCGGGGAGCTGTTTTTT.

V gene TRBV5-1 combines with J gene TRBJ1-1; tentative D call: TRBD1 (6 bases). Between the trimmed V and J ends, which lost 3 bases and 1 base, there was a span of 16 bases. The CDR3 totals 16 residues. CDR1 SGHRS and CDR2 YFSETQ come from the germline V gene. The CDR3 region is CASSSTGRGRNTEAFF. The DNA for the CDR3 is TGCGCCAGCAGCTCAACAGGGCGTGGAAGGAACACTGAAGCTTTCTTT.

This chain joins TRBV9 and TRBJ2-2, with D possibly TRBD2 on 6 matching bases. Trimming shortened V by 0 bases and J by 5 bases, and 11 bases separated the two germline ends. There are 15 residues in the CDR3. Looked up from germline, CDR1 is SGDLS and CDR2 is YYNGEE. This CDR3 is CASSVVSEGTGELFF. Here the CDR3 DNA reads TGTGCCAGCAGCGTAGTATCGGAGGGAACCGGGGAGCTGTTTTTT.

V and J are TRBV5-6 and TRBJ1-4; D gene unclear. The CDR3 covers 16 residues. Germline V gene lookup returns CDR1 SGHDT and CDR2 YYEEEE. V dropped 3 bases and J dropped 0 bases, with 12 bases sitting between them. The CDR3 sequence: CASSSAQIATNEKLFF. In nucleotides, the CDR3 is TGTGCCAGCAGCTCCGCACAGATCGCAACTAATGAAAAACTGTTTTTT.

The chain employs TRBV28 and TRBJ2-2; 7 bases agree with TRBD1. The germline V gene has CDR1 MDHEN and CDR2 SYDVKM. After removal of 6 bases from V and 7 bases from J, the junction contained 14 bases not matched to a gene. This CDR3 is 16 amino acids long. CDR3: CASSPTGTAGRGELFF. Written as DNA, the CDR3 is TGTGCCAGCAGCCCAACCGGGACAGCCGGTCGCGGGGAGCTGTTTTTT.

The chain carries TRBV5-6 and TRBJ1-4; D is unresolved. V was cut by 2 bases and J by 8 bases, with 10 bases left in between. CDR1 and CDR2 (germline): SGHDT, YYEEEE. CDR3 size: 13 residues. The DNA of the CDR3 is TGTGCCAGCAGCTTAGAGGGTATGGAAAAACTGTTTTTT. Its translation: CASSLEGMEKLFF.

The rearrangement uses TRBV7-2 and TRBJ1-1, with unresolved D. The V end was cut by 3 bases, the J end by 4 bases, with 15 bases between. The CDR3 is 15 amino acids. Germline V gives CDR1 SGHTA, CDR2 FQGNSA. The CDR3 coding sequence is TGTGCCAGCAGCTTTTCCGGGAGTGGGTTCACTGAAGCTTTCTTT. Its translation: CASSFSGSGFTEAFF.